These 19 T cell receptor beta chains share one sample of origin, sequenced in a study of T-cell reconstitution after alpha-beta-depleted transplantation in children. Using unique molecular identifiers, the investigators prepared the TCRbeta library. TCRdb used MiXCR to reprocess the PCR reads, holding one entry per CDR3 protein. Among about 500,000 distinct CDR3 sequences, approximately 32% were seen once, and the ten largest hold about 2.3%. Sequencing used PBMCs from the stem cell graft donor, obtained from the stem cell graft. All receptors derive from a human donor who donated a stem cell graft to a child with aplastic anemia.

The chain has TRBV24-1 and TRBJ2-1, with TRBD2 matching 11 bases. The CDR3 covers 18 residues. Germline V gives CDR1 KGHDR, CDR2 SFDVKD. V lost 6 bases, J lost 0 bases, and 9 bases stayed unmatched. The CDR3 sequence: CATSRRTSGWFSYNEQFF. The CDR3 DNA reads TGTGCCACCAGTAGACGGACTAGCGGGTGGTTCTCCTACAATGAGCAGTTCTTC.

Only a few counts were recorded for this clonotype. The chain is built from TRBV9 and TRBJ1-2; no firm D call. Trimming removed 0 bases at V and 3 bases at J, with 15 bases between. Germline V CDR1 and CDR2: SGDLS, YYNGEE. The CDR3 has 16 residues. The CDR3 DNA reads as TGTGCCAGCAGCGTAGGAGCGAAGCCACGGGACTATGGCTACACCTTC. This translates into CASSVGAKPRDYGYTF.

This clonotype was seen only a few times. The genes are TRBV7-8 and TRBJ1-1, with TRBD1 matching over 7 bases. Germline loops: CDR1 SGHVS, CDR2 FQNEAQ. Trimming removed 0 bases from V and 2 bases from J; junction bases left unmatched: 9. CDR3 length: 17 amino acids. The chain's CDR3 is CASSLARDSNSNTEAFF. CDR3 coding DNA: TGTGCCAGCAGCTTAGCCCGGGACAGTAATTCAAACACTGAAGCTTTCTTT.

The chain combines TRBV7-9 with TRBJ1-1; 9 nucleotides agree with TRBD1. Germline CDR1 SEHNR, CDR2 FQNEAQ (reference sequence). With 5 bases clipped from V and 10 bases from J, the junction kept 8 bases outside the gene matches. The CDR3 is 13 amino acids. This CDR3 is CASSIEHRGRAFF. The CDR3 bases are TGTGCCAGCAGCATAGAACACAGGGGGCGAGCTTTCTTT.

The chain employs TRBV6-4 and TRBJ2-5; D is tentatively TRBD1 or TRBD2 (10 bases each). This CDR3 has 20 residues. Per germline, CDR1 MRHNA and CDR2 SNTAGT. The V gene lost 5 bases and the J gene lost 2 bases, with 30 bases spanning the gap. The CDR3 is CASSRHRDRGSGRMQETQYF. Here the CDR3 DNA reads TGTGCCAGCAGTAGACACCGGGACAGGGGTAGCGGGAGGATGCAAGAGACCCAGTACTTC.

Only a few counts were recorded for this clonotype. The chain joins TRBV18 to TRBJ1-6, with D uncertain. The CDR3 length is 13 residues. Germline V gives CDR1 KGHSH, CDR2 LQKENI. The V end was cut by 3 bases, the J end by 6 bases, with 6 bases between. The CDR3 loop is CASSPDINSPLHF. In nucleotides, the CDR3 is TGTGCCAGCTCACCCGACATTAATTCACCCCTCCACTTT.

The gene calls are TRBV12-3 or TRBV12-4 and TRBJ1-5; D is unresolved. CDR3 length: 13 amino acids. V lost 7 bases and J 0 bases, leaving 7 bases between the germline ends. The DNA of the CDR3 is TGTGCCAGCACCCCTTATAGCAATCAGCCCCAGCATTTT. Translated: CASTPYSNQPQHF.

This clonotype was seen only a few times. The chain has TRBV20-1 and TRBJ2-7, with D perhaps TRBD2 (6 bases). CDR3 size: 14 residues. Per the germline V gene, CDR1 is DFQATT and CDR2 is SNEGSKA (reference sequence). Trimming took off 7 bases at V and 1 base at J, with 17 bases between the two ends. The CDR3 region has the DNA TGCAGTGTCAGTCCCGGGAGTGGGTCCTACGAGCAGTACTTC. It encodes CSVSPGSGSYEQYF.

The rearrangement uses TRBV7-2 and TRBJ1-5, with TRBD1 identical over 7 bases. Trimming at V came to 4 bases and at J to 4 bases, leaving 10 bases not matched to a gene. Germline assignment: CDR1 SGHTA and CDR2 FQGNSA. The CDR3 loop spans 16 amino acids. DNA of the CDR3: TGTGCCAGCAGCTCCCTACACGGGACAGCGAATCAGCCCCAGCATTTT. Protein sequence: CASSSLHGTANQPQHF. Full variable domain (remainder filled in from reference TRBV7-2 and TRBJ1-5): GAGVSQSPSNKVTEKGKDVELRCDPISGHTALYWYRQSLGQGLEFLIYFQGNSAPDKSGLPSDRFSAERTGGSVSTLTIQRTQQEDSAVYLCASSSLHGTANQPQHFGDGTRLSIL.

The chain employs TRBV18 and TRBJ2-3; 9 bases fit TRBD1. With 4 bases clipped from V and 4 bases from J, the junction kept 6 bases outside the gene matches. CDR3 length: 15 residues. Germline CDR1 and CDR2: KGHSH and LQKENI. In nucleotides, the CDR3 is TGTGCCAGCTCACAGGGACAGGGAGGAGCAGATACGCAGTATTTT. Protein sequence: CASSQGQGGADTQYF.

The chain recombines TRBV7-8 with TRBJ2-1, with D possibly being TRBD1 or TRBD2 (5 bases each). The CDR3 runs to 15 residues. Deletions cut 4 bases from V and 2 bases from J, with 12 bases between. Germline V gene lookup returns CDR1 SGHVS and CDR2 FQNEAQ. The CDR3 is CASSSAGAAYNEQFF. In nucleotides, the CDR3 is TGTGCCAGCAGCTCCGCCGGGGCCGCCTACAATGAGCAGTTCTTC. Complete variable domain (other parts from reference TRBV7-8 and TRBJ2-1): GAGVSQSPRYKVAKRGQDVALRCDPISGHVSLFWYQQALGQGPEFLTYFQNEAQLDKSGLPSDRFFAERPEGSVSTLKIQRTQQEDSAVYLCASSSAGAAYNEQFFGPGTRLTVL.

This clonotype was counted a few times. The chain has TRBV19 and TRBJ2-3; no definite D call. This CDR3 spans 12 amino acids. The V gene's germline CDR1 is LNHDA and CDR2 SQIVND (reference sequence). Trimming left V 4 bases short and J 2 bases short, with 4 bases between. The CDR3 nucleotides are TGTGCCAGTAGTACGGCCACAGATACGCAGTATTTT. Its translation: CASSTATDTQYF.

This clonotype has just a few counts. The CDR3 sequence is CATSDTRQGLDTGELFF. In nucleotides, the CDR3 is TGTGCCACCAGTGATACCCGACAGGGTCTCGACACCGGGGAGCTGTTTTTT. The genes are TRBV24-1 and TRBJ2-2, with TRBD1 identical over 7 bases. CDR3 length: 17 amino acids. V was pared by 3 bases and J by 3 bases, with 9 bases of the junction left unmatched. The germline V gene encodes CDR1 KGHDR and CDR2 SFDVKD.

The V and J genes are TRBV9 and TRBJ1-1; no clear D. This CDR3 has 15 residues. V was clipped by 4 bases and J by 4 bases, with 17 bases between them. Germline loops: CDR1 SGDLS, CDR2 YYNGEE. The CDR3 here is CASSPSGREGTEAFF. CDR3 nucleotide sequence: TGTGCCAGCAGCCCATCGGGGAGGGAGGGCACTGAAGCTTTCTTT.

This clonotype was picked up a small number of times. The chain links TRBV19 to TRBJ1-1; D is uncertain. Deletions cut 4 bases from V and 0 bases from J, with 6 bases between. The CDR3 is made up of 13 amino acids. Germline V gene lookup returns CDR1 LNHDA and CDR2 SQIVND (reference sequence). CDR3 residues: CASSTNLNTEAFF. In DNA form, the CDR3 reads TGTGCCAGTAGTACAAACTTGAACACTGAAGCTTTCTTT.

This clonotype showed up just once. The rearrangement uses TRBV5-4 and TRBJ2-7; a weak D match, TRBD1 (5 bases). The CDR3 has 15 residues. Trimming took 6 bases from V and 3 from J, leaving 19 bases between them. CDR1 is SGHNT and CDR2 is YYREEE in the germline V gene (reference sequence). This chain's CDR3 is CASTMDGAVDYEQYF. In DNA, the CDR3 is TGTGCCAGCACCATGGATGGGGCTGTAGACTACGAGCAGTACTTC.

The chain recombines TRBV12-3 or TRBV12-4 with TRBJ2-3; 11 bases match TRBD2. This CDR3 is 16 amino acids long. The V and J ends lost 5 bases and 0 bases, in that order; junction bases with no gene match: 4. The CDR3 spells CASSGTSGSSTDTQYF. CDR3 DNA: TGTGCCAGCAGTGGGACTAGCGGTTCTAGCACAGATACGCAGTATTTT.

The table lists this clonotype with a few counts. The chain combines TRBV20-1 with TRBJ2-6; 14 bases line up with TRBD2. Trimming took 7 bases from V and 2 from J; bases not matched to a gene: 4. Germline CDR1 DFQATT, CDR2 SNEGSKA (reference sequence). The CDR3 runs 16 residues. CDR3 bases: TGCAGTGGCAAGACTAGCGGGAGGGCTGGGGCCAACGTCCTGACTTTC. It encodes CSGKTSGRAGANVLTF.

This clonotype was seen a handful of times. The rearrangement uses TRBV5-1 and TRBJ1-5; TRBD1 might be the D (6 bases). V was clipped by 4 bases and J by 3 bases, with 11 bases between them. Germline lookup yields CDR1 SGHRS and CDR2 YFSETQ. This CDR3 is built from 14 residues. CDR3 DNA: TGCGCCAGCAGCCCGACAGGATTCAATCAGCCCCAGCATTTT. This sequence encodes CASSPTGFNQPQHF. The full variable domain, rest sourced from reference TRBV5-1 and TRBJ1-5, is KAGVTQTPRYLIKTRGQQVTLSCSPISGHRSVSWYQQTPGQGLQFLFEYFSETQRNKGNFPGRFSGRQFSNSRSEMNVSTLELGDSALYLCASSPTGFNQPQHFGDGTRLSIL.